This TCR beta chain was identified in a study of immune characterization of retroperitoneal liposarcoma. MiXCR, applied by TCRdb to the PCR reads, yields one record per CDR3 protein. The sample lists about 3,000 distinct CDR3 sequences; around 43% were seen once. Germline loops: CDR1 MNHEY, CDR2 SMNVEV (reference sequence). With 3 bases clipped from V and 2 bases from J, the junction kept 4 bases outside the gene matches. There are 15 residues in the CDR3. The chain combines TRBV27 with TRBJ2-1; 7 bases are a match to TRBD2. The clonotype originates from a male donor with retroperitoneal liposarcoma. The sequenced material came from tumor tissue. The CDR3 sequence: CASSFGGRAYNEQFF. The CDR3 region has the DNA TGTGCCAGCAGTTTTGGGGGGAGGGCCTACAATGAGCAGTTCTTC.